This TCR beta chain was profiled in a study of blood T cell repertoires in COVID-19 (dated by TCRdb to 2018 to 2020). General notes on the study: Collaborator samples came from the United States, Italy and Spain and covered acute and convalescent phases of COVID-19. Sample metadata almost always included a de-identified subject ID, COVID-19 status, age in years and sex. HLA class I and class II types, where available, came from metadata supplied by the sample provider rather than from assay-based typing. The repertoires were made available in a free public database intended to serve as a resource for research on the immune response to SARS-CoV-2. The samples were drawn from the first 160 participants of the ongoing ImmuneRACE study and from more than 1,000 subjects provided by 6 global collaborators. The material from the prospective study consisted of cDNA or gDNA derived from T cells, B-cell-depleted T cells, or PBMCs. The dataset comprised deeply sampled blood TCRbeta repertoires from subjects exposed to, actively infected with, or recovered from COVID-19. Study-wide findings and limitations: How much clinical and demographic metadata was included differed by source and by participant, and the metadata was provided uncurated.

TCRbeta CDR3 regions were amplified from genomic DNA by means of the immunoSEQ Assay, a bias-controlled multiplex PCR. In the original analysis: The number of nucleated cells in each sample was estimated by amplification of reference gene primers within the assay. Sequence reads were collapsed and filtered to measure the absolute abundance of every unique TCRbeta CDR3 rearrangement. Productive Simpson clonality was computed per sample as the square root of Simpson's diversity index over productive rearrangements. TCRdb re-hosts the immuneACCESS table, in-frame sequences only. Its copies lack some clones; in the studies checked, an unresolved V gene accounts for under half of them, and the cause for the rest is not known. V, J and clone size are those of that table, while D and trimming were read from the DNA. This sample gives roughly 250,000 clones in total; roughly 90% of them show up just once. The ten most abundant clones make up approximately 2.5% of the sample.

Participants in the prospective study were aged about 18 to 90 years, lived in 24 United States geographic areas, and enrolled through a virtual design. To assign participants to cohorts, the prospective study relied on clinical history that participants themselves reported in a screening survey and a study questionnaire. Mobile phlebotomists in the prospective study collected whole blood, serum and a nasopharyngeal or oropharyngeal swab from every participant. Over a 2-month period, participants in the prospective study had the option of providing additional blood draws and questionnaires. Before DNA extraction, blood samples from the prospective study were shipped at room temperature or frozen. Reading from cysteine to phenylalanine, the CDR3 counts 15 amino acids. Only the CDR3 DNA is retained, 45 bases long and in frame from the first base. Reading the germline V gene (reference sequence) gives CDR1 LGHDT and CDR2 YNNKEL. Unmatched junction bases come to 8, with V trimmed by 4 bases and J by 7 bases.

A word on this clone: Its antigen remains undetermined. Base qualities are not at hand, and no much larger clone is one base apart.

Sequencing used PBMCs or T cells enriched from blood (not recorded which). The sequence joins TRBV3-1 (or the pseudogene TRBV3-2) to TRBJ1-2, with 11 central nucleotides matching TRBD1. The sequence derives from a woman aged 35 to 49 with acute COVID-19. In nucleotides, the sequence is TGTGCCAGCAGCCTTAACGCGGACAGGGGGCTTGGCTACACCTTC. It translates as CASSLNADRGLGYTF.